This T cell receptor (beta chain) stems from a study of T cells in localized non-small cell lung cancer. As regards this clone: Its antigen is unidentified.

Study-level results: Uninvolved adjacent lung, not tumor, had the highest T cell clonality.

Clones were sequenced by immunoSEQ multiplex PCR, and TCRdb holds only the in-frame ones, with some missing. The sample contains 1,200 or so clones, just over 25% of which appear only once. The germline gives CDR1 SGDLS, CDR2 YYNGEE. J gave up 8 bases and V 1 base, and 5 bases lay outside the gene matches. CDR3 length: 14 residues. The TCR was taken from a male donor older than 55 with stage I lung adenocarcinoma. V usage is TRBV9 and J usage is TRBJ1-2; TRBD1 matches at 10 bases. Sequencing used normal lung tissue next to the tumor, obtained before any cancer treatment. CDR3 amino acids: CASSVPGQGTGYTF. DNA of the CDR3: TGTGCCAGCAGCGTACCGGGACAGGGGACCGGCTACACCTTC.